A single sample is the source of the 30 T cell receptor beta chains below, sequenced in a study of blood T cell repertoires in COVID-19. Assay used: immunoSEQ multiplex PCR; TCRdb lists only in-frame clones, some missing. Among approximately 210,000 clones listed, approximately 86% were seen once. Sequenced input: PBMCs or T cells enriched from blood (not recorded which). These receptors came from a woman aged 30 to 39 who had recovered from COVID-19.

CDR3 sequence reads: CSVPGLAVYNEQFF. The CDR3 DNA reads TGCAGCGTTCCGGGACTAGCGGTTTACAATGAGCAGTTCTTC. The gene calls are TRBV29-1 and TRBJ2-1; 11 bases are shared with TRBD2. The V and J ends lost 5 bases and 4 bases, in that order; junction bases with no gene match: 4. Germline V CDR1 and CDR2: SQVTM, ANQGSEA. The CDR3 runs 14 residues.

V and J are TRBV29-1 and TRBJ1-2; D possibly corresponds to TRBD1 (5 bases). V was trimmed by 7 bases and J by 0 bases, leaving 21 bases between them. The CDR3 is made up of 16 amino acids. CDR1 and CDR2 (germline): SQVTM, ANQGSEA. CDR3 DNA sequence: TGCAGCGATGCAGGGCGGGAAGGGAGTCCTAACTATGGCTACACCTTC. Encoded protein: CSDAGREGSPNYGYTF.

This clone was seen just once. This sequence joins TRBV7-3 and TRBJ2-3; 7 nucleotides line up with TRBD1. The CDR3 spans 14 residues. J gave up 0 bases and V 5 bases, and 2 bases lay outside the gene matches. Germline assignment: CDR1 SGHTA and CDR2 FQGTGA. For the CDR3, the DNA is TGTGCCAGCAGCCCGGGACAGAGCACAGATACGCAGTATTTT. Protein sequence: CASSPGQSTDTQYF. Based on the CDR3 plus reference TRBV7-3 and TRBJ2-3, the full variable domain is GAGVSQTPSNKVTEKGKYVELRCDPISGHTALYWYRQSLGQGPEFLIYFQGTGAADDSGLPNDRFFAVRPEGSVSTLKIQRTERGDSAVYLCASSPGQSTDTQYFGPGTRLTVL.

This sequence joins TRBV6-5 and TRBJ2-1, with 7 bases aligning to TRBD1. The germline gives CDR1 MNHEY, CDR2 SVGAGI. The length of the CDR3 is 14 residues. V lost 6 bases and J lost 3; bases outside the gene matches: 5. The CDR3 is CASSDRADYNEQFF. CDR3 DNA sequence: TGTGCCAGCAGCGACAGGGCTGACTACAATGAGCAGTTCTTC.

The CDR3 nucleotides read TGTGCCAGCAGCCTCCCCGAGTCCACAGATACGCAGTATTTT. This translates into CASSLPESTDTQYF. The chain links TRBV3-1 (or the pseudogene TRBV3-2) to TRBJ2-3; D unclear. The V gene's germline CDR1 is LGHDT and CDR2 YNNKEL (reference sequence). CDR3 length equals 14 residues. Trimming took 4 bases from V and 2 from J, leaving 10 bases between them.

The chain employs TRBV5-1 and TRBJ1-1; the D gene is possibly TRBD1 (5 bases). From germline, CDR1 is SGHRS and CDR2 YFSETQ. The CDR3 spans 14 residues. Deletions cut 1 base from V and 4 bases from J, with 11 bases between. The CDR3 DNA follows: TGCGCCAGCAGCTTGTCCGGGGGTGGCACTGAAGCTTTCTTT. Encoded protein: CASSLSGGGTEAFF. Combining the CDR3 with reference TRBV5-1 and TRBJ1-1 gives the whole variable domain KAGVTQTPRYLIKTRGQQVTLSCSPISGHRSVSWYQQTPGQGLQFLFEYFSETQRNKGNFPGRFSGRQFSNSRSEMNVSTLELGDSALYLCASSLSGGGTEAFFGQGTRLTVV.

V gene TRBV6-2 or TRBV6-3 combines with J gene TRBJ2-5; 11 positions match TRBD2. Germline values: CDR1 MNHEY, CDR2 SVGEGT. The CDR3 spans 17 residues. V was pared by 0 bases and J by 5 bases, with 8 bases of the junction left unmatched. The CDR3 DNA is TGTGCCAGCAGTTACTCGGATCTAGCGGGGGGTTTGGAGACCCAGTACTTC. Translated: CASSYSDLAGGLETQYF.

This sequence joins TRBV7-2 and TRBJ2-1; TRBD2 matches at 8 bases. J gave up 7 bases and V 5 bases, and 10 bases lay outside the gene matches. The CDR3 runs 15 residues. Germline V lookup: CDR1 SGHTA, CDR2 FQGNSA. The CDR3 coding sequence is TGTGCCAGCAGCAGAGAAGCGGGAGCGCGAAATGAGCAGTTCTTC. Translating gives CASSREAGARNEQFF.

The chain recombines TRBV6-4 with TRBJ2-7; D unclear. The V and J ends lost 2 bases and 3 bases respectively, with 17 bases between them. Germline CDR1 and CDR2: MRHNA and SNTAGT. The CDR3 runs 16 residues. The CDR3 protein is CASSDMRPVPLYEQYF. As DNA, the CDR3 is TGTGCCAGCAGTGACATGAGGCCGGTGCCTCTCTACGAGCAGTACTTC.

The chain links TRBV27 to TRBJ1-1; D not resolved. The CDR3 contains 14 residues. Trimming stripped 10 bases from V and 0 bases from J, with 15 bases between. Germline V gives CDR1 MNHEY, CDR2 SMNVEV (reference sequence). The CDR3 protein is CATRPHRMNTEAFF. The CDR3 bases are TGTGCCACCCGCCCCCACAGAATGAACACTGAAGCTTTCTTT.

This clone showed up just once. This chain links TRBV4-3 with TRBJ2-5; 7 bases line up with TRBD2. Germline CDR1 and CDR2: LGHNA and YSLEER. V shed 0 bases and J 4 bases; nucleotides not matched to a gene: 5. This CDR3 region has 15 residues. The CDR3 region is CASSQDYAGAETQYF. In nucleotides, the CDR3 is TGCGCCAGCAGCCAAGATTACGCGGGAGCAGAGACCCAGTACTTC.

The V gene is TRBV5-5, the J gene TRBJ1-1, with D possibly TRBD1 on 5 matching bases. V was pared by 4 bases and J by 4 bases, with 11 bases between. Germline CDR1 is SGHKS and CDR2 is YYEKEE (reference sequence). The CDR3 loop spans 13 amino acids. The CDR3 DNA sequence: TGTGCCAGCAGCCCAGGGACTGCCACTGAAGCTTTCTTT. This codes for CASSPGTATEAFF. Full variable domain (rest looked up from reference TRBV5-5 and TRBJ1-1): DAGVTQSPTHLIKTRGQQVTLRCSPISGHKSVSWYQQVLGQGPQFIFQYYEKEERGRGNFPDRFSARQFPNYSSELNVNALLLGDSALYLCASSPGTATEAFFGQGTRLTVV.

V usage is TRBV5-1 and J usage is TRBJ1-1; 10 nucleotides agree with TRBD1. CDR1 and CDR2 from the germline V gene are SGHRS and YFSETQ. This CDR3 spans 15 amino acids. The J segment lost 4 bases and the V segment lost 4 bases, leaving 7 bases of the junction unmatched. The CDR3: CASSRPGTGATEAFF. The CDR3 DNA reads TGCGCCAGCAGCCGTCCCGGGACAGGGGCCACTGAAGCTTTCTTT.

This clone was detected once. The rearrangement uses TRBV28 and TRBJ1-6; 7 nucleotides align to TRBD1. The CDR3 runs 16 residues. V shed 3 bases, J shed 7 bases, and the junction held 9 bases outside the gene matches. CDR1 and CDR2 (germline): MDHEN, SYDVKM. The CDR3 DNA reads TGTGCCAGCAGTTTGGGCAGGGGGTTTACAAATTCACCCCTCCACTTT. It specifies CASSLGRGFTNSPLHF.

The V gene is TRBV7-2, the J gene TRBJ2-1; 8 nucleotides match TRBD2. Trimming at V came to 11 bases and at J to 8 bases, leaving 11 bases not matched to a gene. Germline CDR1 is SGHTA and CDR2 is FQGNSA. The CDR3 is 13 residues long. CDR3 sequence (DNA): TGTGCCGACGGGATAGCGGGGCGGGATGAGCAGTTCTTC. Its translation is CADGIAGRDEQFF.

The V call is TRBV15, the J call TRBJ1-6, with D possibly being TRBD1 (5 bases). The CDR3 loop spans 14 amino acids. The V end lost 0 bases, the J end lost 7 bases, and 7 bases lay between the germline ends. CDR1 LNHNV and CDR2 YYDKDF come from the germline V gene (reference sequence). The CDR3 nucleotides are TGTGCCACCAGCAGAGATTACAGGAATTCACCCCTCCACTTT. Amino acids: CATSRDYRNSPLHF.

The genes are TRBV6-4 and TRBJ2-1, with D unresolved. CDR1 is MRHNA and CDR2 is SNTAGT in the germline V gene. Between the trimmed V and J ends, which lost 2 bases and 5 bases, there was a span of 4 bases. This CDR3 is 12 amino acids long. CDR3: CASSDGHNEQFF. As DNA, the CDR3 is TGTGCCAGCAGTGACGGGCACAATGAGCAGTTCTTC.

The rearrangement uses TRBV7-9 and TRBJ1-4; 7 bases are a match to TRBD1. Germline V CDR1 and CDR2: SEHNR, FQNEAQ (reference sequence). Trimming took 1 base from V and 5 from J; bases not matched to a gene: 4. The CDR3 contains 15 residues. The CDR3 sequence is CASSLEQGINEKLFF. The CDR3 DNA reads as TGTGCCAGCAGCTTAGAACAGGGGATAAATGAAAAACTGTTTTTT.

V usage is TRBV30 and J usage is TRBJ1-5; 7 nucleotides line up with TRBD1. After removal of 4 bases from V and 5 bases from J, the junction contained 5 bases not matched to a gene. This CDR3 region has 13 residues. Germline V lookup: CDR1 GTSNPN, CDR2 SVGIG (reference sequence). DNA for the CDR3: TGTGCCTGGACGGACAGGATCGATCAGCCCCAGCATTTT. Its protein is CAWTDRIDQPQHF.

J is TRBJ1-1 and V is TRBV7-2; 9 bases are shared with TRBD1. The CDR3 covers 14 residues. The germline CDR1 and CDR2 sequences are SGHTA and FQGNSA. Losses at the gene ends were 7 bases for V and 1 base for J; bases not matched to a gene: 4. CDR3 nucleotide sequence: TGTGCCAGCAATAGGGACAGGGCGAACACTGAAGCTTTCTTT. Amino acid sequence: CASNRDRANTEAFF. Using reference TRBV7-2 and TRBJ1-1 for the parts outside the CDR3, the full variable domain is GAGVSQSPSNKVTEKGKDVELRCDPISGHTALYWYRQSLGQGLEFLIYFQGNSAPDKSGLPSDRFSAERTGGSVSTLTIQRTQQEDSAVYLCASNRDRANTEAFFGQGTRLTVV.

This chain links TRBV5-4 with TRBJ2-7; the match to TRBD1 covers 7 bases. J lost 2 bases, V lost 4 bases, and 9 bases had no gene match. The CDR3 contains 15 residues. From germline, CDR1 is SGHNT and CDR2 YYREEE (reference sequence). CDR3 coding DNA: TGTGCCAGCAGCCGCGGACAGGTCGGGGCCTACGAGCAGTACTTC. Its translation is CASSRGQVGAYEQYF.

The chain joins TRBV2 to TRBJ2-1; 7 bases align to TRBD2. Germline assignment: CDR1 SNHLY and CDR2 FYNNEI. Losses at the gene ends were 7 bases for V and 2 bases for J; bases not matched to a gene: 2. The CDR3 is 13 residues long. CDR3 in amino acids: CASTGRAYNEQFF. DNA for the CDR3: TGTGCCAGCACGGGGAGGGCCTACAATGAGCAGTTCTTC. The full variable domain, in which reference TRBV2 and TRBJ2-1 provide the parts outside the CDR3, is EPEVTQTPSHQVTQMGQEVILRCVPISNHLYFYWYRQILGQKVEFLVSFYNNEISEKSEIFDDQFSVERPDGSNFTLKIRSTKLEDSAMYFCASTGRAYNEQFFGPGTRLTVL.

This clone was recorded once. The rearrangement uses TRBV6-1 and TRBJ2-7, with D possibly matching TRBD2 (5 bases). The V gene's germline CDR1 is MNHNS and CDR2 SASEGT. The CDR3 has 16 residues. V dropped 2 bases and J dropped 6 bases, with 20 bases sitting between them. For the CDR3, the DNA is TGTGCCAGCAGTGAATTGTCGAGGGTAAGCCAAAGCGAGCAGTACTTC. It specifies CASSELSRVSQSEQYF.

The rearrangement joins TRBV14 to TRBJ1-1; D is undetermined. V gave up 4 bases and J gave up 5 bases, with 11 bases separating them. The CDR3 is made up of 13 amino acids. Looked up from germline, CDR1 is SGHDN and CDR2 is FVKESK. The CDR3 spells CASSRKLLTEAFF. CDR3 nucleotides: TGTGCCAGCAGCCGAAAACTATTGACTGAAGCTTTCTTT. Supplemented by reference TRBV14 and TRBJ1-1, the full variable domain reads EAGVTQFPSHSVIEKGQTVTLRCDPISGHDNLYWYRRVMGKEIKFLLHFVKESKQDESGMPNNRFLAERTGGTYSTLKVQPAELEDSGVYFCASSRKLLTEAFFGQGTRLTVV.

CDR3 sequence (DNA): TGTGCCAGCAGCTTCCGCGGCAATCAAGAGACCCAGTACTTC. This gives the protein CASSFRGNQETQYF. This chain connects TRBV5-4 to TRBJ2-5, with no clear D. Trimming pared 2 bases from V and 2 bases from J, leaving 10 bases between. The length of the CDR3 is 14 residues. Germline values: CDR1 SGHNT, CDR2 YYREEE (reference sequence).

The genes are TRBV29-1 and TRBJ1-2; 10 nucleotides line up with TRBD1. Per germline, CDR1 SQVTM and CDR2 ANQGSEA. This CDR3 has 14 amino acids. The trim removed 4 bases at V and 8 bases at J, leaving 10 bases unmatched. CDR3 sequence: CSVGGRDRGGGYTF. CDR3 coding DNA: TGCAGCGTTGGGGGAAGGGACAGGGGCGGAGGCTACACCTTC.

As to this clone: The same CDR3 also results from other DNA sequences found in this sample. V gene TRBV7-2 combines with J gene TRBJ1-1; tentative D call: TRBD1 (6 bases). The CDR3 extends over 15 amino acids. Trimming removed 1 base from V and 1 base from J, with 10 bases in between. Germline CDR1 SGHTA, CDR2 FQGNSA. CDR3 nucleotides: TGTGCCAGCAGCTTAGAGGGGGGGGAGAACACTGAAGCTTTCTTT. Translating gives CASSLEGGENTEAFF.

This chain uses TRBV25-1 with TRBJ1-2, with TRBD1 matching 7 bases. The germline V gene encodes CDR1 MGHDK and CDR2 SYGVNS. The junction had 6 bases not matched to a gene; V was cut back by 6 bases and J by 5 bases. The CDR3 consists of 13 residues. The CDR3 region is CASSPGQRYGYTF. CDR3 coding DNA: TGTGCCAGCAGCCCGGGACAGAGGTATGGCTACACCTTC.

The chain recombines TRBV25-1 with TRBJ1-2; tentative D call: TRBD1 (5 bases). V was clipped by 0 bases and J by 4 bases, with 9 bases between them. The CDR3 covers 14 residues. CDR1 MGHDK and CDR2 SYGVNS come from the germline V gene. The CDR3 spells CASSEYRGGYGYTF. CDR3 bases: TGTGCCAGCAGTGAATATCGGGGGGGCTATGGCTACACCTTC.

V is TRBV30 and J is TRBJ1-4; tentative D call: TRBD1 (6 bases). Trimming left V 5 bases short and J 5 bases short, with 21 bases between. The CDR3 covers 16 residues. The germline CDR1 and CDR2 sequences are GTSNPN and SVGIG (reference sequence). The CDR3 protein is CAWEAGARDPNEKLFF. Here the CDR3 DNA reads TGTGCCTGGGAGGCAGGGGCTCGGGATCCGAATGAAAAACTGTTTTTT.